This T cell receptor (beta chain) was sequenced for a study of T-cell reconstitution after alpha-beta-depleted transplantation in children. For this clonotype: The antigen remains undetermined.

The CDR3 extends over 15 amino acids. Per the germline V gene, CDR1 is SGHRS and CDR2 is YFSETQ. The J segment lost 2 bases and the V segment lost 4 bases, leaving 7 bases of the junction unmatched. Study-wide results and limits: Reportedly, alpha-beta T cells present about two months post-transplant originated from several hundred expanded clones of graft origin.

The library targeted TCRbeta and was prepared with unique molecular identifiers. TCRdb fed the PCR reads into MiXCR, producing one record per CDR3 protein. The sample has about 900,000 distinct CDR3 sequences, about 26% seen once. The chain links TRBV5-1 to TRBJ2-5; 8 nucleotides line up with TRBD2. The sample consisted of PBMCs, mostly from graft donor cells, taken 360 days after TCRalphabeta/CD19-depleted stem cell transplant. The source is a boy under three years old who had a stem cell transplant for SCID, so the T cells may come from the graft donor. The CDR3 region has the DNA TGCGCCAGCAGCGCAACAGCGGGGGCTCAAGAGACCCAGTACTTC. This translates into CASSATAGAQETQYF.